Listed here are 7 T cell receptor beta chains from one sample, sequenced in a study of blood T cell repertoires in COVID-19. Clones were sequenced by immunoSEQ multiplex PCR, and TCRdb holds only the in-frame ones, with some missing. The repertoire holds about 120,000 clones, with approximately 83% as singletons. Sequences were obtained from peripheral blood. The receptors were sampled from an older woman with acute or convalescent COVID-19.

The V and J genes are TRBV4-2 and TRBJ2-5; TRBD2 matches 12 bases. The trim removed 0 bases at V and 2 bases at J, leaving 7 bases unmatched. The CDR3 consists of 18 residues. CDR1 is LGHNA and CDR2 is YNFKEQ in the germline V gene. The CDR3 nucleotides are TGTGCCAGCAGCCAAGATCTAGCGGGGGGGGCCGAACAAGAGACCCAGTACTTC. It codes for CASSQDLAGGAEQETQYF.

The chain uses TRBV9 and TRBJ1-1; 8 nucleotides match TRBD1. Germline lookup yields CDR1 SGDLS and CDR2 YYNGEE. The CDR3 contains 15 residues. V shed 0 bases, J shed 7 bases, and the junction held 8 bases outside the gene matches. The CDR3: CASSVVAGGAGEAFF. CDR3 sequence (DNA): TGTGCCAGCAGCGTAGTAGCAGGGGGCGCGGGTGAAGCTTTCTTT.

V and J are TRBV3-1 (or the pseudogene TRBV3-2) and TRBJ1-1, with D perhaps TRBD1 (5 bases). Looked up from germline, CDR1 is LGHDT and CDR2 is YNNKEL (reference sequence). The CDR3 is made up of 14 amino acids. The ends were cut back, 4 bases at V and 5 bases at J, with 14 bases in the middle. The CDR3 loop reads CASSPPHKGTEAFF. The CDR3 nucleotides read TGTGCCAGCAGCCCACCACACAAGGGGACTGAAGCTTTCTTT.

The chain carries TRBV7-3 and TRBJ2-1, with unresolved D. Per the germline V gene, CDR1 is SGHTA and CDR2 is FQGTGA. Trimming shortened V by 1 base and J by 4 bases, and 5 bases separated the two germline ends. This CDR3 region has 13 residues. The CDR3 DNA reads as TGTGCCAGCAGCTTAATGAGGTACAATGAGCAGTTCTTC. Protein: CASSLMRYNEQFF.

The chain recombines TRBV12-3 or TRBV12-4 with TRBJ2-3; 12 bases align to TRBD2. The CDR3 is 11 amino acids. Unmatched junction bases numbered 4, after V lost 6 bases and J lost 15 bases. CDR3 DNA sequence: TGTGCCAGCAGGCGGACTAGCGGGGTCTATTTT. Residues: CASRRTSGVYF.

The chain combines TRBV27 with TRBJ1-5; D not certain. Trimming stripped 3 bases from V and 6 bases from J, with 15 bases between. Germline V gene lookup returns CDR1 MNHEY and CDR2 SMNVEV (reference sequence). The CDR3 runs to 15 residues. The CDR3 reads CASSFVSGSGQPQHF. CDR3 bases: TGTGCCAGCAGTTTCGTTTCCGGTTCAGGTCAGCCCCAGCATTTT.

This clone was recorded a few times. V and J are TRBV5-1 and TRBJ1-2; unclear D gene. The CDR3 totals 12 residues. Trimming shortened V by 1 base and J by 10 bases, and 11 bases separated the two germline ends. CDR1 and CDR2 (germline): SGHRS, YFSETQ. The DNA for the CDR3 is TGCGCCAGCAGCTTGTCCCAGGTAGACTACACCTTC. Its protein is CASSLSQVDYTF.